The present TCR beta chain was sequenced within a study of Graves' ophthalmopathy and Graves' hyperthyroidism. Researchers took RNA transcripts and amplified TCR beta CDR3 regions from them. HTBI-primed first-round RT-PCR preceded second-round multiplex PCR. TCRdb reanalysed the multiplex PCR reads using MiXCR and keeps one entry per CDR3 protein. The repertoire holds about 400,000 distinct CDR3 sequences, with 15% as singletons. Germline V CDR1 and CDR2: GTSNPN, SVGIG (reference sequence). The CDR3 is made up of 13 amino acids. The V end lost 3 bases, the J end lost 5 bases, and 13 bases lay between the germline ends.

This TCR derives from a woman aged 18 to 35 with stable Graves' hyperthyroidism. J is TRBJ2-5 and V is TRBV30; D gene unclear. Material: peripheral blood. The CDR3 coding sequence is TGTGCCTGGAGCGCCCAGGCTACCGAGACCCAGTACTTC. This encodes CAWSAQATETQYF.